This T cell receptor beta chain originates from a study of blood T cell repertoires in COVID-19. Study details: The study drew acute and convalescent COVID-19 samples from the United States, Italy and Spain. T cells, B-cell-depleted T cells, or PBMCs provided the cDNA or gDNA that served as material.

Source study methods: Reference gene primer amplification gave estimated nucleated cell counts. Sequencing used immunoSEQ multiplex PCR; TCRdb keeps in-frame clones, though not all of them. The D gene and trimming were derived from the DNA, and the V and J assignments and clone size from that table. The sample carries fewer than 250,000 clones, around 82% recorded once. Trimming cost V 5 bases and J 1 base, with 11 bases left between them. The germline gives CDR1 MNHEY, CDR2 SMNVEV (reference sequence). The CDR3 has 15 residues. The V gene is TRBV27, the J gene TRBJ2-2; possible D gene TRBD1, 7 bases. The receptor comes from a man aged 50 to 60 with active or convalescent COVID-19. Sequences were obtained from peripheral blood. The CDR3 coding sequence is TGTGCCAGCAGTAGCAGGGGGGTGAACACCGGGGAGCTGTTTTTT. This sequence encodes CASSSRGVNTGELFF.